This TCR beta chain was sequenced in a study of blood T cell repertoires in COVID-19 (dated by TCRdb to about 2020). With regard to the full study: Samples covering the acute and convalescent phases of COVID-19 were provided by collaborators in the United States, Italy and Spain. Samples came from the ongoing ImmuneRACE study (first 160 participants) plus 1,254 subjects from 6 global collaborators. The sample metadata nearly always contained a de-identified subject ID, COVID-19 status, age in years and sex. Deeply sampled blood TCRbeta repertoires from subjects exposed to, actively infected with, or recovered from COVID-19 were included in the dataset. The repertoires were released in a freely available public database meant as a resource for research on the immune response to SARS-CoV-2. The material from the prospective study consisted of cDNA or gDNA derived from T cells, B-cell-depleted T cells, or PBMCs. Where available, HLA class I and class II types were taken from metadata supplied by the sample provider and were not determined by assay-based typing.

The paper's findings and limits, for the study overall: The amount of clinical and demographic metadata varied by source and participant and was provided uncurated.

The collaborating institutions used their own protocols to collect whole blood in K2EDTA tubes. Collaborator samples were shipped for TCRbeta analysis as frozen whole blood, isolated PBMCs, or DNA extracted from either sample type. The immunoSEQ Assay, a bias-controlled multiplex PCR, was used to amplify TCRbeta CDR3 regions from genomic DNA. Turning to the authors' computational methods: The number of nucleated cells in each sample was estimated from the amplification of reference gene primers within the assay. To quantify the absolute abundance of each unique TCRbeta CDR3 rearrangement, sequence reads were collapsed and filtered. For each sample, productive Simpson clonality was calculated as the square root of Simpson's diversity index across productive rearrangements. TCRdb obtained this table from immuneACCESS and retained in-frame rearrangements with V and J assigned. These tables miss some clones; where compared with another copy, unresolved V genes account for less than half of the shortfall, and the remainder is unexplained. D and trimming were read from the DNA, whereas the V and J calls and clone size are those reported in that table. This sample comprises over 110,000 clones, around 76% of them detected only once. Of the sample, under 15% falls within the top ten clones.

About this clone itself: Which antigen it targets is not known. No qualities accompany the bases; no much larger clone lies one base away.

The CDR3 sequence holds 14 residues, the cysteine and phenylalanine included. Here the CDR3 DNA is all that survives: 42 bases in frame from base 1. CDR1 and CDR2 are drawn from the germline V gene (reference sequence): MNHEY, SMNVEV. For this chain, trimming is 6 bases at the V end and 7 bases at the J end, and the number of junction bases without a gene match is 11. This clonotype was sampled from an elderly man with acute or convalescent COVID-19. The specimen was peripheral blood. The chain joins TRBV27 to TRBJ1-1, and 7 junctional nucleotides match TRBD1. The CDR3: CASRVRVQGDEAFF. The nucleotides are TGTGCCAGCAGAGTTAGGGTCCAGGGGGATGAAGCTTTCTTT.